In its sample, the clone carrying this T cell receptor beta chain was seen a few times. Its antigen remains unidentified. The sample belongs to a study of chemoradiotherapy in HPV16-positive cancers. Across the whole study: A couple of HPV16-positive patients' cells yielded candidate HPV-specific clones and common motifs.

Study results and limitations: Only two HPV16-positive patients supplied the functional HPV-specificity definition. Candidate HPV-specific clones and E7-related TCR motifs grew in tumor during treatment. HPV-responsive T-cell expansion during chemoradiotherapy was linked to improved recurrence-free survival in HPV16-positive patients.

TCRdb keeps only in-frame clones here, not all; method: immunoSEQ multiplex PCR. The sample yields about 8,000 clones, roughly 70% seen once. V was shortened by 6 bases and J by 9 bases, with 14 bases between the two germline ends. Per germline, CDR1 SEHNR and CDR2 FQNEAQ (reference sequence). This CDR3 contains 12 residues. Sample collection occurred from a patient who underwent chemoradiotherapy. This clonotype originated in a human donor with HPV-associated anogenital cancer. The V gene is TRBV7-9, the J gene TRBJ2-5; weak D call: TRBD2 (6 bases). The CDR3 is CASRLGPGAQYF. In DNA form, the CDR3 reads TGTGCCAGCAGACTAGGCCCGGGGGCCCAGTACTTC. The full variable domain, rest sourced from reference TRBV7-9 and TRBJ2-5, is DTGVSQNPRHKITKRGQNVTFRCDPISEHNRLYWYRQTLGQGPEFLTYFQNEAQLEKSRLLSDRFSAERPKGSFSTLEIQRTEQGDSAMYLCASRLGPGAQYFGPGTRLLVL.